Following are 13 T cell receptor beta chains from one sample sequenced in a study of OX40 agonist ivuxolimab in advanced cancers. Only in-frame clones appear in the TCRdb table, and some are missing; sequencing was by immunoSEQ multiplex PCR. The data show 71,000 or so clones, with about 88% seen just once and roughly 1.1% held by the top ten. The material was CD4+ or CD8+ T cells sorted from blood, obtained in a trial of the OX40 agonist ivuxolimab. The source is an adult with an advanced solid tumor such as melanoma, head and neck, liver or kidney cancer.

This clone was found once. The rearrangement links TRBV6-5 to TRBJ1-1, with a weak D call TRBD1 (5 bases). Trimming cost V 8 bases and J 1 base, with 14 bases left between them. Looked up from germline, CDR1 is MNHEY and CDR2 is SVGAGI. The CDR3 covers 14 residues. The CDR3 sequence: CASHLQETNTEAFF. CDR3 DNA: TGTGCCAGCCACCTACAGGAAACGAACACTGAAGCTTTCTTT.

This clone was detected once. The chain combines TRBV4-3 with TRBJ1-6; weak D call: TRBD1 (5 bases). This CDR3 comprises 16 residues. Deletions cut 0 bases from V and 7 bases from J, with 13 bases between. Germline CDR1 is LGHNA and CDR2 is YSLEER. CDR3 amino acids: CASSQDTGLGNSPLHF. The CDR3 DNA reads as TGCGCCAGCAGCCAAGATACGGGACTCGGAAATTCACCCCTCCACTTT.

The V gene is TRBV19, the J gene TRBJ2-1, with D possibly TRBD2 on 5 matching bases. Per the germline V gene, CDR1 is LNHDA and CDR2 is SQIVND (reference sequence). The CDR3 runs to 15 residues. Trimming took 5 bases from V and 9 from J, leaving 20 bases between them. In nucleotides, the CDR3 is TGTGCCAGTAGTTTCGAAGGACTGCCCCGAGGTGAGCAGTTCTTC. It encodes CASSFEGLPRGEQFF.

V and J are TRBV7-7 and TRBJ2-1; possibly TRBD2 for D (6 bases). Deletions cut 4 bases from V and 3 bases from J, with 10 bases between. The CDR3 runs to 14 residues. CDR1 and CDR2 (germline): SSHAT, FNYEAQ (reference sequence). The CDR3 here is CASSSEGLYNEQFF. CDR3 sequence (DNA): TGTGCCAGCAGCTCGGAGGGCCTCTACAATGAGCAGTTCTTC.

This clone occurred once. The rearrangement joins TRBV4-1 to TRBJ1-2; 10 bases are a match to TRBD1. The CDR3 loop spans 15 amino acids. Germline V gene data show CDR1 as MGHRA and CDR2 as YSYEKL. J lost 6 bases, V lost 3 bases, and 7 bases had no gene match. In DNA form, the CDR3 reads TGCGCCAGCAGCCAGCCGGGACAGGGGTTTGATGGCTACACCTTC. Translating it yields CASSQPGQGFDGYTF.

This chain joins TRBV18 and TRBJ2-2; TRBD2 is a possible D gene (6 bases). CDR1 and CDR2 from the germline V gene are KGHSH and LQKENI. Between the trimmed V and J ends, which lost 2 bases and 6 bases, there was a span of 7 bases. CDR3 length: 13 residues. The CDR3 bases are TGTGCCAGCTCACCAGGAGGGGCCGGGGAGCTGTTTTTT. Residues: CASSPGGAGELFF.

This clone was seen only once. V and J are TRBV6-1 and TRBJ2-1; 13 nucleotides match TRBD2. This CDR3 spans 14 amino acids. CDR1 is MNHNS and CDR2 is SASEGT in the germline V gene. The V segment lost 8 bases and the J segment 4 bases; nucleotides outside the gene matches: 2. CDR3 loop: CASRTSGGYNEQFF. The CDR3 DNA follows: TGTGCCAGCCGGACTAGCGGGGGATACAATGAGCAGTTCTTC.

This chain links TRBV6-1 with TRBJ1-2; no reliable D call. Germline lookup yields CDR1 MNHNS and CDR2 SASEGT. CDR3 length: 12 amino acids. V dropped 6 bases and J dropped 3 bases, with 8 bases sitting between them. CDR3 DNA: TGTGCCAGCAGGGCCAGACACTATGGCTACACCTTC. Amino acid sequence: CASRARHYGYTF.

Concerning this clone itself: The sample carries other DNA sequences with the same CDR3. The V and J genes are TRBV4-1 and TRBJ1-5, with 7 bases matching TRBD1. The CDR3 contains 15 residues. Germline V gene lookup returns CDR1 MGHRA and CDR2 YSYEKL. J lost 7 bases, V lost 5 bases, and 11 bases had no gene match. This chain's CDR3 is CASSAGTVSNQPQHF. DNA for the CDR3: TGCGCCAGCAGCGCAGGGACAGTCTCAAACCAGCCCCAGCATTTT.

CDR3 loop: CASSYRDSLPYEQYF. The CDR3 DNA is TGTGCCAGCAGTTACCGGGACTCACTACCCTACGAGCAGTACTTC. The chain recombines TRBV5-6 with TRBJ2-7; D perhaps matches TRBD2 (6 bases). CDR3 length equals 15 residues. Trimming pared 5 bases from V and 2 bases from J, leaving 17 bases between. The germline gives CDR1 SGHDT, CDR2 YYEEEE.

J is TRBJ1-1 and V is TRBV18, with 7 bases aligning to TRBD1. Unmatched junction bases numbered 6, after V lost 6 bases and J lost 2 bases. The CDR3 has 14 residues. CDR1 and CDR2 (germline): KGHSH, LQKENI. The CDR3 here is CASSPRQGNTEAFF. The CDR3 region has the DNA TGTGCCAGCTCCCCTAGACAGGGTAACACTGAAGCTTTCTTT.

This chain joins TRBV28 and TRBJ2-1; D could derive from TRBD1 or TRBD2 (5 bases each). V was clipped by 6 bases and J by 7 bases, with 19 bases between them. This CDR3 contains 15 residues. The germline V gene has CDR1 MDHEN and CDR2 SYDVKM. CDR3 sequence: CASSAGTTSGNEQFF. The CDR3 DNA sequence: TGTGCCAGCAGCGCAGGGACGACCTCGGGGAATGAGCAGTTCTTC.

V and J are TRBV28 and TRBJ2-7; 12 positions match TRBD1. This CDR3 comprises 16 residues. CDR1 is MDHEN, CDR2 SYDVKM, per germline. With 6 bases clipped from V and 5 bases from J, the junction kept 11 bases outside the gene matches. CDR3 nucleotides: TGTGCCAGCAGCTCTCCGGGACAGGGGGCGCGGGACGAGCAGTACTTC. Translation: CASSSPGQGARDEQYF.